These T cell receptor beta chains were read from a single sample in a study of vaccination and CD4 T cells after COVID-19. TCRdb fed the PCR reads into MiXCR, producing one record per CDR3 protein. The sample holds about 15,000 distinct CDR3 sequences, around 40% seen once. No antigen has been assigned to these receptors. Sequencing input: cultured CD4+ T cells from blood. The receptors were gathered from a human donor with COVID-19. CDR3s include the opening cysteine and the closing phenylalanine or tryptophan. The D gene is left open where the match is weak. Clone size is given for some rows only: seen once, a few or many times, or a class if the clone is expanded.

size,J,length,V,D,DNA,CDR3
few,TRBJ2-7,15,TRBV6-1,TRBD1,TGTGCCAGCAGAGGACAGGGGGCACCGTCCTACGAGCAGTACTTC,CASRGQGAPSYEQYF
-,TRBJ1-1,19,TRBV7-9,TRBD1,TGTGCCAGCAGCTTACGGGGGACAGCCGGGGGCCTAAGGGGCACTGAAGCTTTCTTT,CASSLRGTAGGLRGTEAFF
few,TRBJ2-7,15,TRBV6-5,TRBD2,TGTGCCAGCAGTTACTCCTCGGGGGGCTCCTACGAGCAGTACTTC,CASSYSSGGSYEQYF
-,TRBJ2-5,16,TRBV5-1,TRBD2,TGCGCCAGCAGTTTAGGGACTAGCGGGGGACAAGAGACCCAGTACTTC,CASSLGTSGGQETQYF
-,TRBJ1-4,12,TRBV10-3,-,TGTGCCACCGGACAGACTAATGAAAAACTGTTTTTT,CATGQTNEKLFF
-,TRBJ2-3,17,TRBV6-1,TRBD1,TGTGCCAGCAGCTTAAATGCACAGGGGTGGGGCACAGATACGCAGTATTTT,CASSLNAQGWGTDTQYF
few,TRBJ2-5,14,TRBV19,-,TGTGCCAGTAGTACGCACACGGAAGAAGAGACCCAGTACTTC,CASSTHTEEETQYF
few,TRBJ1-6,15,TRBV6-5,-,TGTGCCAGCAGTTCTCCCGGGACCGAGAATTCACCCCTCCACTTT,CASSSPGTENSPLHF
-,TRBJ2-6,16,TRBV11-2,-,TGTGCCAGCAGCTTAGCCCCGGGCGTTGGGGCCAACGTCCTGACTTTC,CASSLAPGVGANVLTF
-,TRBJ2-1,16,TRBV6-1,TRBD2,TGTGCCAGCAGTGGCAGCGGGGGGGCCTCCTACAATGAGCAGTTCTTC,CASSGSGGASYNEQFF
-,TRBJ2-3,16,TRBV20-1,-,TGCAGTGCCCTACCCCCTACTAGCCCGGGCACCGATACGCAGTATTTT,CSALPPTSPGTDTQYF
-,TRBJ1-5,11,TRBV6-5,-,TGTGCCAGCAGTTACGGAGAGCCCCAGCATTTT,CASSYGEPQHF
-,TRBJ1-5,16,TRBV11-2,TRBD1,TGTGCCAGCAGCCGAGGAGACAGGGGGGGCAATCAGCCCCAGCATTTT,CASSRGDRGGNQPQHF
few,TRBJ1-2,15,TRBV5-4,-,TGTGCCAGCAGCTCGCTACAGGGCCGTAACTATGGCTACACCTTC,CASSSLQGRNYGYTF
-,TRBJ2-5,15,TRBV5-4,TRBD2,TGTGCCAGCAGCCCGAGCGGGGCGCTCCAAGAGACCCAGTACTTC,CASSPSGALQETQYF
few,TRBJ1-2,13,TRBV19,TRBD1,TGTGCCAGTATGGAGGGGGCCGGCTATGGCTACACCTTC,CASMEGAGYGYTF
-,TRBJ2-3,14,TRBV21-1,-,TGTGCCAGCAGCAAAGCTTCCCGGGCAGATACGCAGTATTTT,CASSKASRADTQYF
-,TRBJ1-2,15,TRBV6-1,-,TGTGCCAGCCAGGTGGGGGGGGGTCGGGGCTATGGCTACACCTTC,CASQVGGGRGYGYTF
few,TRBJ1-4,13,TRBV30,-,TGTGCCTGGAGTGTATGGGATGGGGAAAAACTGTTTTTT,CAWSVWDGEKLFF
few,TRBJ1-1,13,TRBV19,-,TGTGCCAGCCTTACGGAGGGGAACACTGAAGCTTTCTTT,CASLTEGNTEAFF
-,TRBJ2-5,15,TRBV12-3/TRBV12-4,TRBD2,TGTGCCAGCAACCCAGGGAGGGGCGCAGGGGAGACCCAGTACTTC,CASNPGRGAGETQYF
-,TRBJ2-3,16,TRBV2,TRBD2,TGTGCCAGCAGAGCCGGCGGGCGGGGGTTCACAGATACGCAGTATTTT,CASRAGGRGFTDTQYF
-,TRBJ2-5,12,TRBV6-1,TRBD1,TGTGCCAGCAGGGGACAGCAAGAGACCCAGTACTTC,CASRGQQETQYF
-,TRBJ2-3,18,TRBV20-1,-,TGCAGTGCTAACGGCCCGGAATCGACTGGCGCGGTTCGGGATACGCAGTATTTT,CSANGPESTGAVRDTQYF
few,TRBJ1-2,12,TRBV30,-,TGTGCCTGGAGCGCCAATAACTATGGCTACACCTTC,CAWSANNYGYTF
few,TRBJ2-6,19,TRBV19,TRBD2,TGTGCCAGTAGTATATCTGGACTAGCGGGGAGCTCTGGGGCCAACGTCCTGACTTTC,CASSISGLAGSSGANVLTF
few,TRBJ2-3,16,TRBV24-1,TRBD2,TGTGCCACCAGTGACGCCTACAGCGGGGGGACAGATACGCAGTATTTT,CATSDAYSGGTDTQYF
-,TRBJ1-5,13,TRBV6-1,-,TGTGCCAGCAGTGAACGGGGGGGACAGCCCCAGCATTTT,CASSERGGQPQHF
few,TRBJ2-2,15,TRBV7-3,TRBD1,TGTGCCAGCAGCCAGGACAGGGTGGACACCGGGGAGCTGTTTTTT,CASSQDRVDTGELFF
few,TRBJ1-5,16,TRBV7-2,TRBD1,TGTGCCAGCAGCTCTACTGGACAGGGGCGCAATCAGCCCCAGCATTTT,CASSSTGQGRNQPQHF
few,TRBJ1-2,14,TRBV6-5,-,TGTGCCAGCAGTTACGGTGGCAGCTCCTATGGCTACACCTTC,CASSYGGSSYGYTF
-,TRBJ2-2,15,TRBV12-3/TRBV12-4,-,TGTGCCAGCAGTTTGGTCGGGGCCGCTACCGGGGAGCTGTTTTTT,CASSLVGAATGELFF
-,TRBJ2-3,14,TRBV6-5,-,TGTGCCAGCAGTTACGAGAAGGGCACAGATACGCAGTATTTT,CASSYEKGTDTQYF
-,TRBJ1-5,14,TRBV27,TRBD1,TGTGCCAGCAGCCAGGACAGGGAAGGTCAGCCCCAGCATTTT,CASSQDREGQPQHF
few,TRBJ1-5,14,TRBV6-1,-,TGTGCCAGCAATCATCAGGGGTACAATCAGCCCCAGCATTTT,CASNHQGYNQPQHF
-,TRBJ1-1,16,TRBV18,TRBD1,TGTGCCAGCTCACCGGGGACAGGGGGGTCGAACACTGAAGCTTTCTTT,CASSPGTGGSNTEAFF
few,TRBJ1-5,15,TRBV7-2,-,TGTGCCAGCAGCTTAGCGGGGTATAGCAATCAGCCCCAGCATTTT,CASSLAGYSNQPQHF
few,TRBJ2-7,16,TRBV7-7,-,TGTGCTAGCAGCTTGTACGGGTTAACGGGTTCCTACGAGCAGTACTTC,CASSLYGLTGSYEQYF
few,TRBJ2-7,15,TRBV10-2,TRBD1,TGCGCCAGCAGTGAGCGGACAGGGGGTCCTTACGAGCAGTACTTC,CASSERTGGPYEQYF
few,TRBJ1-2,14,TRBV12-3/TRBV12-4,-,TGTGCCAGCAGGGGCCAGGGGACGGGCTATGGCTACACCTTC,CASRGQGTGYGYTF
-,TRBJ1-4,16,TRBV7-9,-,TGTGCCAGCAGCTTAGGGCAGCCTATGACTAATGAAAAACTGTTTTTT,CASSLGQPMTNEKLFF
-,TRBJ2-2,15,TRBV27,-,TGTGCCAGCAGTTCGCCTGCCCCTCCCTCCGGGGAGCTGTTTTTT,CASSSPAPPSGELFF
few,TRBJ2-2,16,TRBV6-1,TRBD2,TGTGCCAGCCGAACGTCCGGGACTACTAACACCGGGGAGCTGTTTTTT,CASRTSGTTNTGELFF
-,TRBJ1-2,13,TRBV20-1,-,TGCAGTGCTAGAGATCCGGGAAACTATGGCTACACCTTC,CSARDPGNYGYTF
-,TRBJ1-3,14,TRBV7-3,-,TGTGCCAGCAGCCCAGTCGGGAGGTCAAACACCATATATTTT,CASSPVGRSNTIYF
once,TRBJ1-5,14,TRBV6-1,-,TGTGCCAACAGTGAATCAGGGTCTAGTCAGCCCCAGCATTTT,CANSESGSSQPQHF